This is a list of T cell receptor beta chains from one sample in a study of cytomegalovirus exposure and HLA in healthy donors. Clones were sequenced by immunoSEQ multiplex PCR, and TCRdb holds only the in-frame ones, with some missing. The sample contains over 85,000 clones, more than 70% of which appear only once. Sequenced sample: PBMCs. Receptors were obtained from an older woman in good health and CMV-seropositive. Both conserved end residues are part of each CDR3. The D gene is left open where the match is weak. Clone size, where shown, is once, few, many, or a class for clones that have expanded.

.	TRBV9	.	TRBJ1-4	CASSVGGGGSEKLFF	TGTGCCAGCAGCGTAGGGGGGGGCGGGAGTGAAAAACTGTTTTTT
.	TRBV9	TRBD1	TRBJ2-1	CASSATGEVYNEQFF	TGTGCCAGCAGCGCCACAGGGGAAGTGTACAATGAGCAGTTCTTC
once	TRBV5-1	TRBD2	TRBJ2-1	CASSTGLAGGPAYNEQFF	TGCGCCAGCAGCACGGGACTAGCGGGAGGGCCGGCCTACAATGAGCAGTTCTTC
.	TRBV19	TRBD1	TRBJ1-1	CASSTQDRGANTEAFF	TGTGCCAGTAGTACCCAGGACAGGGGGGCGAACACTGAAGCTTTCTTT
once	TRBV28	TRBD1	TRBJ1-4	CASNTPTGAGEKLFF	TGTGCCAGCAACACGCCGACAGGGGCAGGTGAAAAACTGTTTTTT
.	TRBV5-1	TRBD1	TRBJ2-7	CASSQSGTEVEQYF	TGCGCCAGCAGCCAATCCGGGACAGAAGTGGAGCAGTACTTC
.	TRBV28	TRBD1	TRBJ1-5	CASRQGADQPQHF	TGTGCCAGCAGGCAGGGGGCGGATCAGCCCCAGCATTTT
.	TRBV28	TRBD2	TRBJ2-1	CASNSGTSSLWGYNEQFF	TGTGCCAGCAATTCCGGGACTAGCTCCCTGTGGGGTTACAATGAGCAGTTCTTC
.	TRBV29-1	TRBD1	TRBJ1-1	CSVTGVGRTEAFF	TGCAGCGTTACAGGGGTGGGTAGGACTGAAGCTTTCTTT
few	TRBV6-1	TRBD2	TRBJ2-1	CASSAGLAGWNEQFF	TGTGCCAGCAGTGCTGGACTAGCGGGCTGGAATGAGCAGTTCTTC
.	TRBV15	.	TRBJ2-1	CATGLSASSYNEQFF	TGTGCCACCGGCCTTAGCGCGAGCTCCTACAATGAGCAGTTCTTC
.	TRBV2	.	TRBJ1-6	CASSEYPAGGSPLHF	TGTGCCAGCAGTGAATACCCGGCGGGAGGTTCGCCCCTCCACTTT
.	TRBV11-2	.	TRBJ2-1	CASSPGGTGSYNEQFF	TGTGCCAGCAGCCCAGGTGGTACAGGCTCCTACAATGAGCAGTTCTTC